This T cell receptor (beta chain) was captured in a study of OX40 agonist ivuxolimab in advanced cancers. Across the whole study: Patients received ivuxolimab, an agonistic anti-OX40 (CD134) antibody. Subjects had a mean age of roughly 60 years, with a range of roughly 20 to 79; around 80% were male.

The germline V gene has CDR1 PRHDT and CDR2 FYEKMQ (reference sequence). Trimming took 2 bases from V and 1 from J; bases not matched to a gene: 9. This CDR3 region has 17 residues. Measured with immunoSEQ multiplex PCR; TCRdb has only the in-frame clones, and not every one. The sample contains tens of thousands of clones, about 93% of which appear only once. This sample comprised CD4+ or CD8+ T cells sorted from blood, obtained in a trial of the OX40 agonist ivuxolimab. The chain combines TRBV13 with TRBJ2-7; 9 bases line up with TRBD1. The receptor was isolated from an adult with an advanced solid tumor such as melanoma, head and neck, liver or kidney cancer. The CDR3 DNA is TGTGCCAGCAGCTTAATGGGTACGGGACAGGGATCCTACGAGCAGTACTTC. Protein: CASSLMGTGQGSYEQYF.